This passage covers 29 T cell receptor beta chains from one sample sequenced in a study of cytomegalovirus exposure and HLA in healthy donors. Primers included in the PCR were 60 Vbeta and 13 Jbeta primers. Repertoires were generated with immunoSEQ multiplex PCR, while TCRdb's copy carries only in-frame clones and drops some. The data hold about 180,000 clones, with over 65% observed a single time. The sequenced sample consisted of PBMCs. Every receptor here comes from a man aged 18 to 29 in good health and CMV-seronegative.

The CDR3, as DNA: TGTGCCAGCAGTGGAGCGGGGGCCTCTTTTAGCACAGATACGCAGTATTTT. Residues: CASSGAGASFSTDTQYF. This sequence joins TRBV2 and TRBJ2-3; 8 bases are a match to TRBD2. This CDR3 is 17 amino acids long. J gave up 0 bases and V 4 bases, and 9 bases lay outside the gene matches. The germline V gene encodes CDR1 SNHLY and CDR2 FYNNEI.

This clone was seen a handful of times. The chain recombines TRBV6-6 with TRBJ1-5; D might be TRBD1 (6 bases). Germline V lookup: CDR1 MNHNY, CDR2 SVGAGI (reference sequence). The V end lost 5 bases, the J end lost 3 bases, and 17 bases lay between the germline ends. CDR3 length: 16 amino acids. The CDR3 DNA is TGTGCCAGCAGTATCCAGGGGAGAAGTGTCAATCAGCCCCAGCATTTT. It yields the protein CASSIQGRSVNQPQHF.

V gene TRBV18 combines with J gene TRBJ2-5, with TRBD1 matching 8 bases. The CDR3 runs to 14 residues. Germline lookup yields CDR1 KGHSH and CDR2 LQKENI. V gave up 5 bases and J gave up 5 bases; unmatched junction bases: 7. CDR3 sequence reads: CASSAGGDRETQYF. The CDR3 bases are TGTGCCAGCTCAGCAGGAGGGGACAGGGAGACCCAGTACTTC. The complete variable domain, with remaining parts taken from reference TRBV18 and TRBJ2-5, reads NAGVMQNPRHLVRRRGQEARLRCSPMKGHSHVYWYRQLPEEGLKFMVYLQKENIIDESGMPKERFSAEFPKEGPSILRIQQVVRGDSAAYFCASSAGGDRETQYFGPGTRLLVL.

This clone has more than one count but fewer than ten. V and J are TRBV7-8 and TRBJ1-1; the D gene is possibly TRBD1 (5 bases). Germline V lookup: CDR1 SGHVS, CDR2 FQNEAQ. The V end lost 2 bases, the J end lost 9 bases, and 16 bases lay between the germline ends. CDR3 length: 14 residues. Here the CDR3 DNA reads TGTGCCAGCAGCTTAACGGGGGAGGGCCGTCAAGCTTTCTTT. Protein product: CASSLTGEGRQAFF.

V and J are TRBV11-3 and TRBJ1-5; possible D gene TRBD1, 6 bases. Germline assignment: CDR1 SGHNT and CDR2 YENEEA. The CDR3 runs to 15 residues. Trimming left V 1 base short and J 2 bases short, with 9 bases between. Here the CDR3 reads CASSLARGGNQPQHF. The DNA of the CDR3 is TGTGCCAGCAGCTTAGCCAGGGGAGGCAATCAGCCCCAGCATTTT.

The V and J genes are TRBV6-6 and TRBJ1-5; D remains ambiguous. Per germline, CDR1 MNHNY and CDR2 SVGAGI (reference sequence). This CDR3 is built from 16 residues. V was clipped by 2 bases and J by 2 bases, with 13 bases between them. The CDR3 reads CASSYGAGGGNQPQHF. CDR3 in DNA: TGTGCCAGCAGTTACGGAGCGGGAGGTGGCAATCAGCCCCAGCATTTT.

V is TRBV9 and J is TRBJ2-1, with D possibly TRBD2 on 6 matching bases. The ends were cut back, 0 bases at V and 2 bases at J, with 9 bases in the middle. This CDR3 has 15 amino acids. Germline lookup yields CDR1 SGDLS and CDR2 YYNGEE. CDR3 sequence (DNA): TGTGCCAGCAGCGTAGATCGGGAGCCCTACAATGAGCAGTTCTTC. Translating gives CASSVDREPYNEQFF.

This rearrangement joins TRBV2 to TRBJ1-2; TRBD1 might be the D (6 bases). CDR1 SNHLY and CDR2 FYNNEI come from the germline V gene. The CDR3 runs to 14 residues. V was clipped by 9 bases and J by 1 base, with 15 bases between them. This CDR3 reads CARGGAGVNYGYTF. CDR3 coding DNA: TGTGCCAGAGGTGGTGCAGGGGTTAACTATGGCTACACCTTC.

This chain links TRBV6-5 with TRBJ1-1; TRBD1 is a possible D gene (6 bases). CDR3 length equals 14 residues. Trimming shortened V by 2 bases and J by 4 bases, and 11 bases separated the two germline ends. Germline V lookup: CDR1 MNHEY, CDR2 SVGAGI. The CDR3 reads CASSYGTTGTEAFF. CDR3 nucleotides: TGTGCCAGCAGTTACGGGACAACTGGCACTGAAGCTTTCTTT.

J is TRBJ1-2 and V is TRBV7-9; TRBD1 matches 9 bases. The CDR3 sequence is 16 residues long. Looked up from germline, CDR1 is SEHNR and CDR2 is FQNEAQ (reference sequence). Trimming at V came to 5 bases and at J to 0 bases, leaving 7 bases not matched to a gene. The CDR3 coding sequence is TGTGCCAGCAGCAAGACAGGGGGGGAGTCTAACTATGGCTACACCTTC. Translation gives CASSKTGGESNYGYTF.

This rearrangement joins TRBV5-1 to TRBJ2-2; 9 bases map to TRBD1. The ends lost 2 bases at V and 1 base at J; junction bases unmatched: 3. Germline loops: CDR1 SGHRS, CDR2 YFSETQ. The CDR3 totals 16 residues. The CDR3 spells CASSFLGQGNTGELFF. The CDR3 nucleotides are TGCGCCAGCAGCTTCTTGGGACAGGGGAACACCGGGGAGCTGTTTTTT.

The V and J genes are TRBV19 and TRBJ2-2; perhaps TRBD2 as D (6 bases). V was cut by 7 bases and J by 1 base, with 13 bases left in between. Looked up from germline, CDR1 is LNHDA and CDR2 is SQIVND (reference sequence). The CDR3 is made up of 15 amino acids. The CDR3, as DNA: TGTGCCAGTAAGGGAGGCAACCTGAACACCGGGGAGCTGTTTTTT. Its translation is CASKGGNLNTGELFF.

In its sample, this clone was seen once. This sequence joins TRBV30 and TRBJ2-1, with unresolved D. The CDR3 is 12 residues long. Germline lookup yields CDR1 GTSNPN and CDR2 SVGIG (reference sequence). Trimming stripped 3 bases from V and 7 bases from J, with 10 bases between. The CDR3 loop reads CAWRNSKNEQFF. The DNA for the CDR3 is TGTGCCTGGAGGAATAGTAAAAATGAGCAGTTCTTC.

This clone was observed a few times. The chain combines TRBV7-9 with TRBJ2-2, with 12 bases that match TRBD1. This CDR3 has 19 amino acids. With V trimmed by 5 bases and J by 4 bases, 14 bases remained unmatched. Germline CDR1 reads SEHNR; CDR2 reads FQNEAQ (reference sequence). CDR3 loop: CASSPRWGTGGASTGELFF. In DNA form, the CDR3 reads TGTGCCAGCAGCCCTAGATGGGGGACAGGGGGCGCGAGCACCGGGGAGCTGTTTTTT.

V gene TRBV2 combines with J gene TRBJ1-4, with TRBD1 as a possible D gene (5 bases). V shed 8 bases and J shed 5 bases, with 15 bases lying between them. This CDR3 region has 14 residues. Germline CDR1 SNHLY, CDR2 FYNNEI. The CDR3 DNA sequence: TGTGCCAGCTTCCAGGGTCTAGGAAATGAAAAACTGTTTTTT. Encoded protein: CASFQGLGNEKLFF.

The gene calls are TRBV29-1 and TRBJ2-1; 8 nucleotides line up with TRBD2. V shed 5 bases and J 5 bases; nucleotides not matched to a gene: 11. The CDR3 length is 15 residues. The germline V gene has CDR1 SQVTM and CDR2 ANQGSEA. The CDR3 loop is CSVTYGTRKNNEQFF. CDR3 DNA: TGCAGCGTTACCTACGGGACTAGAAAAAACAATGAGCAGTTCTTC.

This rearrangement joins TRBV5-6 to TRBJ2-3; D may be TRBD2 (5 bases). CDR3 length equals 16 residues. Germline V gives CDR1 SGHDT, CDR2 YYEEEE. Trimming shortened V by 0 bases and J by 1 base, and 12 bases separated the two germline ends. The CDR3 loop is CASSLAPGWGTDTQYF. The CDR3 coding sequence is TGTGCCAGCAGCTTGGCTCCGGGGTGGGGCACAGATACGCAGTATTTT.

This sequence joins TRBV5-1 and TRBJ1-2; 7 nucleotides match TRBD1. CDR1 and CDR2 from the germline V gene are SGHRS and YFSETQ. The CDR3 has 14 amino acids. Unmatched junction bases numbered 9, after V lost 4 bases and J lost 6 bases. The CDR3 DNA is TGCGCCAGCAGCCAGAACAGGGGCCGGGATGGCTACACCTTC. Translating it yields CASSQNRGRDGYTF.

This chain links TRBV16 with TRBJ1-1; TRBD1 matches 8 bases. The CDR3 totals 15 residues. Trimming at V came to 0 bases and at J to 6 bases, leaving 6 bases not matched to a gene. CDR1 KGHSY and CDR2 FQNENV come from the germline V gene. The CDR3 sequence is CASSQSSGGQAEAFF. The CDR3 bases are TGTGCCAGCAGCCAATCTTCAGGGGGCCAGGCTGAAGCTTTCTTT.

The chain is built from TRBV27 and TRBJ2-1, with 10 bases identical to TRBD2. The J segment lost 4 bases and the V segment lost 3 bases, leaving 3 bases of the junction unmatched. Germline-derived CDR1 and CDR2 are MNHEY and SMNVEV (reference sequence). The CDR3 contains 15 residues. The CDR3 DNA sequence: TGTGCCAGCAGTTTGACTAGCGGGCCTTACAATGAGCAGTTCTTC. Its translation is CASSLTSGPYNEQFF.

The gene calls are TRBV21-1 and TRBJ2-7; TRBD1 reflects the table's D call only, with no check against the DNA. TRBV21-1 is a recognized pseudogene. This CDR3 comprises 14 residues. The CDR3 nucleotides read TGTGCCAGCAGCCATCGGACAGGAGCCTACGAGCAGTACTTC. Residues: CASSHRTGAYEQYF.

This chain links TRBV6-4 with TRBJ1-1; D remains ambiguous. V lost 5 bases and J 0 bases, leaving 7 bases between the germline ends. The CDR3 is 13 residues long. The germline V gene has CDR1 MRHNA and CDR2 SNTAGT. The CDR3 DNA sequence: TGTGCCAGCAGTCGGGAAATGAACACTGAAGCTTTCTTT. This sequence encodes CASSREMNTEAFF.

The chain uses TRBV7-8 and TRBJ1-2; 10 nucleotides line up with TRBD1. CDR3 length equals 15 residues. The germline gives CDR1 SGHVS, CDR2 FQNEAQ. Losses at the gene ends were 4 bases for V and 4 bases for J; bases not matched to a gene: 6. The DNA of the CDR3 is TGTGCCAGCAGCTATGACAGGGGGCGCGGCTATGGCTACACCTTC. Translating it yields CASSYDRGRGYGYTF.

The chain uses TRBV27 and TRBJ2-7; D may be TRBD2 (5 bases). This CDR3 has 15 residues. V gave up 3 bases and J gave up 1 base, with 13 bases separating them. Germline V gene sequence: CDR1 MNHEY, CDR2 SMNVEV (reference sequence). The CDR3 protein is CASSFTGYSSYEQYF. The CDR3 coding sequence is TGTGCCAGCAGTTTTACGGGGTACAGTTCCTACGAGCAGTACTTC.

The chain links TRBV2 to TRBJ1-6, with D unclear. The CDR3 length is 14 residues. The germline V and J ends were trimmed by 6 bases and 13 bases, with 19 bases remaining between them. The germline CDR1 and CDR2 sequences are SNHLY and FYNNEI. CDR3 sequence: CASRATTPYLPLHF. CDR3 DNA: TGTGCCAGCAGAGCGACTACCCCATACCTCCCCCTCCACTTT. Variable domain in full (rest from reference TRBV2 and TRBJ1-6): EPEVTQTPSHQVTQMGQEVILRCVPISNHLYFYWYRQILGQKVEFLVSFYNNEISEKSEIFDDQFSVERPDGSNFTLKIRSTKLEDSAMYFCASRATTPYLPLHFGNGTRLTVT.

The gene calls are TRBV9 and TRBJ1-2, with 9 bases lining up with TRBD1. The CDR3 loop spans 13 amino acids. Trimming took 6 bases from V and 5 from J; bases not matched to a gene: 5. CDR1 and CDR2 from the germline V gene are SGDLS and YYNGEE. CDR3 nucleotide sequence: TGTGCCAGCACTCCGGGACAGGGTTATGGCTACACCTTC. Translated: CASTPGQGYGYTF.

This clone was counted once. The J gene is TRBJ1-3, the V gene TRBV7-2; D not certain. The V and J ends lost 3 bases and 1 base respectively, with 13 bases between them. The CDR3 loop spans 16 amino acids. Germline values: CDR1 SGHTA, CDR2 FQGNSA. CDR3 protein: CASSFHRTKSGNTIYF. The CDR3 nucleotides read TGTGCCAGCAGCTTCCACCGCACAAAATCTGGAAACACCATATATTTT.

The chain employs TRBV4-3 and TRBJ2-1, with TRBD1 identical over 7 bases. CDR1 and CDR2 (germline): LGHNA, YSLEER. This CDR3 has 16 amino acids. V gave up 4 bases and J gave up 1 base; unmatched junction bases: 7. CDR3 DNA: TGCGCCAGCAGCCGACAGACAGGGTTTTCCTACAATGAGCAGTTCTTC. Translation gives CASSRQTGFSYNEQFF.

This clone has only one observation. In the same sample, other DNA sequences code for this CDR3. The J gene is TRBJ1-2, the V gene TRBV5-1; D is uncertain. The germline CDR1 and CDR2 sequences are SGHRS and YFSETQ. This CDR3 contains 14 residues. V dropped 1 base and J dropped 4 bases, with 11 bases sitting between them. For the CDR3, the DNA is TGCGCCAGCAGCTTGCACAGTACTCCCTATGGCTACACCTTC. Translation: CASSLHSTPYGYTF.